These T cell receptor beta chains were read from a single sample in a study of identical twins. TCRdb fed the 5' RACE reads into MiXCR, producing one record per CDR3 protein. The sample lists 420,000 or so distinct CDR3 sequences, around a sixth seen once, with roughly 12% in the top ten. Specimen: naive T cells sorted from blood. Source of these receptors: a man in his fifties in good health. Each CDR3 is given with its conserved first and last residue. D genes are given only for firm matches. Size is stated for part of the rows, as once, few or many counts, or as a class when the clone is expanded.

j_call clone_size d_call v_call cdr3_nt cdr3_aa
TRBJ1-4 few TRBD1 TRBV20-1 TGCAGTGCTGCCGGGACAGGGGTTGATTGGACTAATGAAAAACTGTTTTTT CSAAGTGVDWTNEKLFF
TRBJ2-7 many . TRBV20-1 TGCAGTGCTAGACCCTTGGACTCCTACGAGCAGTACTTC CSARPLDSYEQYF
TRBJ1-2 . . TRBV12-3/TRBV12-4 TGTGCCAGCAGTGGCGGGACTGAGAACTATGGCTACACCTTC CASSGGTENYGYTF
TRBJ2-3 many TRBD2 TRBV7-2 TGTGCCAGCAGCTTGGGACTAGCCACAGATACGCAGTATTTT CASSLGLATDTQYF
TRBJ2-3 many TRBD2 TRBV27 TGTGCCAGCAGTCCCACGCGACTAGCGGGATTTCTAGATACGCAGTATTTT CASSPTRLAGFLDTQYF
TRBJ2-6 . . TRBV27 TGTGCCAGCAGTTTGCTTACTTGGAACTCTGGGGCCAACGTCCTGACTTTC CASSLLTWNSGANVLTF
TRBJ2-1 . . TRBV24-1 TGTGCCACCAGTGATTTTCAAGCCGATGAGCAGTTCTTC CATSDFQADEQFF
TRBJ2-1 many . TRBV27 TGTGCCAGCAGTACTAACATCCACGGCTACAATGAGCAGTTCTTC CASSTNIHGYNEQFF
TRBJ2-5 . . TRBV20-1 TGCAGTGCTAGAGATCCCAGGGGACGTGGGTCGGAGACCCAGTACTTC CSARDPRGRGSETQYF
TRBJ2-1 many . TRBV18 TGTGCCAGCTCACCGGGTTACGGTCACAGGGAGGAGGGTGAGCAGTTCTTC CASSPGYGHREEGEQFF
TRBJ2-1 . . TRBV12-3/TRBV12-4 TGTGCCAGCCGGTTAAGTTCAGGGGACAATGAGCAGTTCTTC CASRLSSGDNEQFF
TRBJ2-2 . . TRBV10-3 TGTGCCATCAGCGAAACGAACACCGGGGAGCTGTTTTTT CAISETNTGELFF
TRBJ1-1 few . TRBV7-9 TGTGCCAGCAGCCCCAGCTACATACGGAACACTGAAGCTTTCTTT CASSPSYIRNTEAFF
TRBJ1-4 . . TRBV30 TGTGCCTGGTCCCCGGGACACCAGAATGAAAAACTGTTTTTT CAWSPGHQNEKLFF
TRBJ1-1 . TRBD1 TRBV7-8 TGTGCCAGCACGACCTCGACAGGGTTCGGCACTGAAGCTTTCTTT CASTTSTGFGTEAFF
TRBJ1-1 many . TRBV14 TGTGCCAGCAGCCAAGATCACATAGGGGGTCCGAACACTGAAGCTTTCTTT CASSQDHIGGPNTEAFF
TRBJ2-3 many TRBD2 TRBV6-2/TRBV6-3 TGTGCCAGCAGTTACCCCTCTCTGGAGGGACTAACAACAGATACGCAGTATTTT CASSYPSLEGLTTDTQYF
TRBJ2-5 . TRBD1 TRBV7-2 TGTGCCAGCAGCTTAGCGAGGCGGCAGGGGGACGACCAAGAGACCCAGTACTTC CASSLARRQGDDQETQYF
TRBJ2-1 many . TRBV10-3 TGTGCCATCAGCCCCCCCGGCAATGAGCAGTTCTTC CAISPPGNEQFF
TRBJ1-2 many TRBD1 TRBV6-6 TGTGCCAGCAGACAGGGGACCAACTTTGGCTACACCTTC CASRQGTNFGYTF
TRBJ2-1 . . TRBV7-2 TGTGCCAGCAGCTTGGCCGGGACGGCAAGCGATGAGCAGTTCTTC CASSLAGTASDEQFF
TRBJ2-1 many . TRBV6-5 TGTGCCAGCAGCCCACTAGGCGGTGAGCAGTTCTTC CASSPLGGEQFF